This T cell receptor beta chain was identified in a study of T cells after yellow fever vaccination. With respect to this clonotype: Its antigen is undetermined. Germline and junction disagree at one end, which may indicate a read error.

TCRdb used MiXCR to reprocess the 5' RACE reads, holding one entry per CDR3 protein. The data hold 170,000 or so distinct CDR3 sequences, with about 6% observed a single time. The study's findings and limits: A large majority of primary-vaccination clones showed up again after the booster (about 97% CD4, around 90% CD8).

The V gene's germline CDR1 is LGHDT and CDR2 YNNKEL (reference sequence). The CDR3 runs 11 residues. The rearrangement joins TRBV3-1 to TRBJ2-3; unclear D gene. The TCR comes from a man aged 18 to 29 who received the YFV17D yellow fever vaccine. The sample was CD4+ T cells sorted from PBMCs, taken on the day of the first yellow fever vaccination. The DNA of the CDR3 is TGTGCCAGCAGCCGCGGCGATACGCACTATTTT. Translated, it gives CASSRGDTHYF.